Each of the 8 T cell receptor beta chains below was sequenced from the same sample in a study of T cell repertoires in cytomegalovirus infection (dated by TCRdb to about 2019). Instrument used: Illumina HiSeq 1500. TCRdb took the public reads, trimmed them with fastp at Q25, ran MiXCR for clone calling and kept in-frame beta chains. For every CDR3 protein sequence, its rows merge into one entry that carries the most common genes and DNA. Here the sample has around 450,000 distinct CDR3 sequences; 25% to 40% occur a single time. Of the sample, about 13% is held by the ten largest clones. Sequencing input: PBMCs. These TCRs come from a human donor in good health (CMV status not recorded). Some clones in this sample may be carry-over from other donors' samples.

This clonotype was seen more than once but under ten times. The chain employs TRBV6-5 and TRBJ2-7; D not resolved. The CDR3 consists of 12 residues. The V end was cut by 7 bases, the J end by 5 bases, with 12 bases between. Germline assignment: CDR1 MNHEY and CDR2 SVGAGI. This CDR3 reads CASTGRANEQYF. Here the CDR3 DNA reads TGTGCCAGCACCGGAAGGGCCAACGAGCAGTACTTC.

The sample holds many counts of this clonotype. V and J are TRBV7-2 and TRBJ2-1; 8 bases are a match to TRBD1. The V and J ends lost 7 bases and 8 bases, in that order; junction bases with no gene match: 13. The length of the CDR3 is 15 residues. Germline CDR1 and CDR2: SGHTA and FQGNSA. This chain's CDR3 is CASKLGAGGWDEQFF. The CDR3 nucleotides read TGTGCCAGCAAACTGGGGGCAGGGGGCTGGGATGAGCAGTTCTTC.

The chain combines TRBV6-1 with TRBJ2-7, with D unclear. There are 16 residues in the CDR3. Germline V gene sequence: CDR1 MNHNS, CDR2 SASEGT. V was trimmed by 5 bases and J by 7 bases, leaving 24 bases between them. CDR3 in amino acids: CASSPGPGPNPTEQYF. DNA for the CDR3: TGTGCCAGCAGTCCAGGCCCCGGGCCTAACCCTACGGAGCAGTACTTC.

The J gene is TRBJ2-3, the V gene TRBV4-1; TRBD1 is a possible D gene (6 bases). Trimming removed 2 bases from V and 0 bases from J, with 9 bases in between. The V gene's germline CDR1 is MGHRA and CDR2 YSYEKL. CDR3 size: 15 residues. The DNA of the CDR3 is TGCGCCAGCAGCCAACTTGGACAGAGCACAGATACGCAGTATTTT. It encodes CASSQLGQSTDTQYF.

V and J are TRBV28 and TRBJ2-7; 9 nucleotides agree with TRBD1. The J segment lost 2 bases and the V segment lost 7 bases, leaving 6 bases of the junction unmatched. This CDR3 comprises 14 residues. Germline CDR1 and CDR2: MDHEN and SYDVKM. CDR3: CASNTGGSAYEQYF. Here the CDR3 DNA reads TGTGCCAGCAATACAGGGGGCAGCGCCTACGAGCAGTACTTC.

Comments on this clonotype: One end of the junction varies from germline; a read error may be responsible. The genes are TRBV12-3 or TRBV12-4 and TRBJ1-5; tentative D call: TRBD1 (5 bases). The CDR3 runs 12 residues. CDR3: CASSSGNQPRHF. CDR3 DNA: TGTGCCAGCAGTTCAGGGAATCAGCCCCGGCATTTT.

This chain uses TRBV11-3 with TRBJ2-1; 10 bases are a match to TRBD2. Germline CDR1 reads SGHNT; CDR2 reads YENEEA. This CDR3 comprises 16 residues. J gave up 2 bases and V 0 bases, and 1 base lay outside the gene matches. This chain's CDR3 is CASSLESGGAYNEQFF. The DNA for the CDR3 is TGTGCCAGCAGCTTAGAGAGCGGGGGGGCCTACAATGAGCAGTTCTTC.

This clonotype was observed a few times. The gene calls are TRBV27 and TRBJ2-7, with D possibly matching TRBD1 (6 bases). V lost 5 bases, J lost 3 bases, and 8 bases lay in between. CDR1 MNHEY and CDR2 SMNVEV come from the germline V gene (reference sequence). CDR3 size: 12 residues. The CDR3 reads CASSPGVYEQYF. In DNA, the CDR3 is TGTGCCAGCAGTCCAGGGGTCTACGAGCAGTACTTC.